Listed below are T cell receptor beta chains from one sample, sequenced in a study of glioma-infiltrating T cells after dendritic cell vaccination. The protocol was immunoSEQ multiplex PCR, while the TCRdb copy is restricted to in-frame clones and leaves out a portion. The sample lists roughly 82,000 clones, 80% to 90% occurring once. The sample was blood, taken before dendritic cell vaccination. These receptors all come from a human donor with glioblastoma. Each CDR3 is given without its conserved first and last residue. The order of the fields is CDR3 length, V gene, J gene, CDR3 protein.

>11|TRBV7-2|TRBJ2-5
ASSLNRRGTQY
>12|TRBV6-1|TRBJ2-3
ASSTSGGTDTQY
>13|TRBV7-8|TRBJ2-7
ASSLALSGEYEQY
>14|TRBV29-1|TRBJ2-5
SVALVASGVGETQY
>12|TRBV11-3|TRBJ2-7
ASSLSHTDYEQY
>14|TRBV27|TRBJ2-7
ASSAFRTSGSYEQY
>13|TRBV13|TRBJ2-7
ASSIGTSGVYEQY
>13|TRBV21-1|TRBJ1-4
ASSANRAINEKLF
>14|TRBV7-9|TRBJ2-2
AGGDRGTSNTGELF
>10|TRBV19|TRBJ1-2
ASTIQGAGYT
>12|TRBV27|TRBJ1-1
ASMRTGASTEAF
>14|TRBV11-2|TRBJ2-1
ASSPRRDRGMNEQF
>10|TRBV6-5|NA
ASSSSYYEQY
>12|TRBV7-7|TRBJ2-7
ASSLSGSSYEQY
>12|TRBV2|TRBJ2-4
ASSEGQGGNIQY
>15|TRBV4-1|TRBJ2-2
ASSQPGQAANTGELF
>12|TRBV6-1|TRBJ1-2
ASSERGGNYGYT
>17|TRBV11-2|TRBJ2-3
ASSLGDRGRKGSTDTQY
>13|TRBV2|TRBJ1-5
ASSGGRVGNQPQH
>13|TRBV21-1|TRBJ2-1
ASSSPRDFPIEQF
>10|TRBV19|TRBJ2-7
ASSIAGGQEY
>13|TRBV27|TRBJ1-2
ASQKWGQAGYGYT
>10|TRBV11-3|TRBJ1-1
ASSSQETEAF
>13|TRBV4-1|TRBJ1-5
ASSLSTGINQPQH
>14|TRBV7-2|TRBJ2-3
ASSLVQGATTDTQY
>12|TRBV7-3|TRBJ2-2
ATSRQGNTGELF
>12|TRBV29-1|TRBJ1-2
SVLGGARHYGYT
>13|TRBV5-4|TRBJ2-7
ASRNGQGEAYEQY
>12|TRBV19|TRBJ1-1
ASRMTGPNTEAF
>13|TRBV28|TRBJ2-5
ASGLVQGLKETQY
>14|TRBV27|TRBJ1-4
ASSLVTGTGDEKLF
>17|TRBV7-9|TRBJ2-6
ASSPRTPGGTSGANVLT
>12|TRBV2|TRBJ2-5
ARGKGDQSGTQY
>13|TRBV30|TRBJ2-1
AWSVRGSGRSEQF
>8|TRBV6-1|TRBJ2-7
ASSELLTH
>10|TRBV10-3|TRBJ1-2
AISESLTGDT
>12|TRBV5-1|TRBJ1-2
ASSPEGQGYGYT
>13|TRBV27|TRBJ2-7
ASSRTSGISREQY
>13|TRBV6-1|TRBJ2-3
ASSEPAGETDTQY
>10|TRBV5-1|TRBJ1-1
ASSLDRGEAF
>12|TRBV5-1|TRBJ2-5
ASSLGQGPETQY
>14|TRBV7-8|TRBJ2-1
ASSPKTSGHLNEQF
>10|TRBV29-1|TRBJ2-7
SVALDTYEQY
>17|TRBV18|TRBJ2-6
ASSPATQGQGSGANVLT
>13|TRBV7-9|TRBJ2-1
ASSILAGARDEQF
>13|TRBV7-9|TRBJ1-5
ASSLGGQFNQPQH
>13|TRBV11-2|TRBJ2-7
ASSPGTSGIYEQY
>12|TRBV5-4|TRBJ1-2
ASSLGTGSYGYT
>13|TRBV4-1|TRBJ1-4
ASSQTWDRGEKLF
>16|TRBV5-1|TRBJ1-1
ASSRNLLSRAGGTEAF
>13|TRBV19|TRBJ2-2
ASSTRQGRTGELF
>13|TRBV9|TRBJ2-2
ASSVGTGATGELF
>10|TRBV2|TRBJ2-7
ASSGGHTSQY
>13|TRBV10-3|TRBJ1-1
AITINDRGYTEAF
>14|TRBV19|TRBJ2-7
ASSFNPGQDPYEQY
>13|TRBV2|TRBJ2-5
ASSEPLGVQETQY
>11|TRBV29-1|TRBJ2-2
SAQDSNTGELF
>11|TRBV5-1|TRBJ1-2
ASSPGTGNGYT
>10|TRBV6-5|TRBJ1-2
ASARGHDGYT